Reported below is one T cell receptor (beta chain). The data are from a study of T cell responses to AZD1222 COVID-19 vaccine. Germline V gene lookup returns CDR1 SEHNR and CDR2 FQNEAQ (reference sequence). CDR3 length: 15 residues. V shed 6 bases and J 0 bases; nucleotides not matched to a gene: 2. The data were produced by immunoSEQ multiplex PCR, yet TCRdb's version contains in-frame clones alone and is incomplete. The sample carries 150,000 to 200,000 clones, 85% to 95% recorded once. The sequence was obtained from an adult in good health. V gene TRBV7-9 combines with J gene TRBJ2-2, with 9 positions matching TRBD2. The material sequenced was peripheral blood, taken on day 0 of AZD1222 vaccination. DNA for the CDR3: TGTGCCAGCAGGGCTAGCGGGGCGAACACCGGGGAGCTGTTTTTT. It encodes CASRASGANTGELFF.